Listed here are 27 T cell receptor beta chains from one sample, sequenced in a study of prognosis after radiotherapy for stage I lung cancer. Starting from genomic DNA, TCR beta CDR3 was amplified through two-round multiplex PCR. With primers specific to each TRBV and TRBJ gene, the first-round PCR was performed. TCRdb analysed the multiplex PCR reads with MiXCR anew, one entry per CDR3 protein. The sample holds about 14,000 distinct CDR3 sequences, around 33% seen once. The material was PBMCs, obtained before or after stereotactic body radiation therapy (not recorded which). The receptors here all came from a donor older than 45 with non-small cell lung cancer.

This clonotype was counted ten times or more. J is TRBJ1-5 and V is TRBV4-1; no firm D call. The CDR3 spans 17 residues. V was trimmed by 1 base and J by 2 bases, leaving 15 bases between them. In germline, CDR1 is MGHRA, CDR2 YSYEKL. The CDR3 loop reads CASSQGLTPGRNQPQHF. Here the CDR3 DNA reads TGCGCCAGCAGCCAAGGCCTAACACCCGGACGCAATCAGCCCCAGCATTTT.

This clonotype was counted at least ten times. The chain recombines TRBV9 with TRBJ1-1, with D perhaps matching TRBD1 (6 bases). The CDR3 length is 14 residues. V dropped 1 base and J dropped 5 bases, with 12 bases sitting between them. Germline V gene data show CDR1 as SGDLS and CDR2 as YYNGEE. The CDR3 loop is CASSVTGRGTEAFF. The CDR3 nucleotides are TGTGCCAGCAGCGTAACAGGGAGGGGAACTGAAGCTTTCTTT.

The rearrangement links TRBV27 to TRBJ2-1; the D is unclear. Germline V gives CDR1 MNHEY, CDR2 SMNVEV (reference sequence). This CDR3 is built from 15 residues. V lost 9 bases and J 6 bases, leaving 21 bases between the germline ends. CDR3 amino acids: CASFAAAPWGNEQFF. For the CDR3, the DNA is TGTGCCAGTTTTGCCGCCGCCCCCTGGGGCAATGAGCAGTTCTTC.

This clonotype was detected ten times or more. This chain joins TRBV7-3 and TRBJ1-1; 8 bases agree with TRBD1. This CDR3 is 13 amino acids long. The V gene's germline CDR1 is SGHTA and CDR2 FQGTGA. Losses at the gene ends were 5 bases for V and 4 bases for J; bases not matched to a gene: 3. CDR3 in amino acids: CASSQTGGTEAFF. In DNA form, the CDR3 reads TGTGCCAGCAGCCAAACAGGGGGCACTGAAGCTTTCTTT.

J is TRBJ2-1 and V is TRBV6-2 or TRBV6-3; 8 bases align to TRBD1. The germline V gene encodes CDR1 MNHEY and CDR2 SVGEGT. The CDR3 is 17 amino acids. V trimming: 2 bases; J trimming: 0 bases; junction bases outside the gene matches: 6. The CDR3 sequence is CASSYQGAGSSYNEQFF. DNA of the CDR3: TGTGCCAGCAGTTACCAGGGGGCCGGCAGCTCCTACAATGAGCAGTTCTTC.

This clonotype is judged medium-sized. CDR3 amino acids: CASSQTLADTSTDTQYF. The CDR3 DNA follows: TGCGCCAGCAGCCAGACTCTAGCGGACACTAGCACAGATACGCAGTATTTT. This sequence joins TRBV5-1 and TRBJ2-3, with 7 nucleotides matching TRBD2. V lost 4 bases, J lost 0 bases, and 11 bases stayed unmatched. CDR3 length equals 17 residues. Germline values: CDR1 SGHRS, CDR2 YFSETQ.

Notes on this clonotype: An end of the junction differs from the germline gene, which may be a read error. The V gene is TRBV9, the J gene TRBJ1-1; the D gene is possibly TRBD1 (5 bases). The V gene's germline CDR1 is SGDLS and CDR2 YYNGEE. The CDR3 contains 15 residues. The CDR3 protein is CASSAGTGARAESFF. The CDR3 region has the DNA TGTGCCAGCAGCGCGGGCACAGGCGCAAGGGCTGAATCTTTCTTT.

In its sample, this clonotype was seen once. The J gene is TRBJ2-7, the V gene TRBV6-1; no firm D call. The length of the CDR3 is 14 residues. Germline V gives CDR1 MNHNS, CDR2 SASEGT. The ends were cut back, 6 bases at V and 4 bases at J, with 16 bases in the middle. The CDR3 region is CASRQLGVQYEQYF. The CDR3, as DNA: TGTGCCAGCAGGCAACTTGGGGTACAGTACGAGCAGTACTTC.

This clonotype was counted ten times or more. The chain links TRBV7-2 to TRBJ2-3, with 8 bases that match TRBD2. The CDR3 loop spans 14 amino acids. The germline V gene has CDR1 SGHTA and CDR2 FQGNSA. The V segment lost 7 bases and the J segment 2 bases; nucleotides outside the gene matches: 5. CDR3 amino acids: CASNVAGITDTQYF. CDR3 nucleotides: TGTGCCAGCAACGTAGCGGGAATCACAGATACGCAGTATTTT.

The V and J genes are TRBV28 and TRBJ1-1; D is perhaps TRBD1 (6 bases). Germline V gene data show CDR1 as MDHEN and CDR2 as SYDVKM. V lost 6 bases, J lost 1 base, and 18 bases lay in between. The CDR3 extends over 16 amino acids. The CDR3 here is CASSSGHHRGNTEAFF. The DNA of the CDR3 is TGTGCCAGCAGCTCGGGACACCATAGGGGGAACACTGAAGCTTTCTTT.

There are many counts of this clonotype. The rearrangement uses TRBV7-6 and TRBJ1-1, with D possibly matching TRBD1 (5 bases). The V and J ends lost 6 bases and 0 bases respectively, with 20 bases between them. Germline V lookup: CDR1 SGHVS, CDR2 FNYEAQ. The CDR3 runs 17 residues. The CDR3 loop is CASRPSGTGIMNTEAFF. The CDR3 DNA reads as TGTGCCAGCAGACCCTCCGGGACGGGAATCATGAACACTGAAGCTTTCTTT.

There are many counts of this clonotype. This chain links TRBV3-1 with TRBJ2-7; 9 positions match TRBD1. The CDR3 runs 12 residues. Losses at the gene ends were 2 bases for V and 12 bases for J; bases not matched to a gene: 5. Germline CDR1 reads LGHDT; CDR2 reads YNNKEL (reference sequence). CDR3 sequence (DNA): TGTGCCAGCAGCCAACAGACAGGGGGGAGGTACTTC. This codes for CASSQQTGGRYF.

This clonotype showed up many times. V is TRBV28 and J is TRBJ1-2, with 7 nucleotides matching TRBD1. The CDR3 runs to 15 residues. V shed 10 bases and J 3 bases; nucleotides not matched to a gene: 14. Germline V gene sequence: CDR1 MDHEN, CDR2 SYDVKM. The CDR3 DNA follows: TGTGCCACCAGAGAGACAGGGACACAAGACTATGGCTACACCTTC. Encoded protein: CATRETGTQDYGYTF.

Note on this clonotype: Just one base apart from a much larger clone, this may be a read error. The chain is built from TRBV3-1 and TRBJ2-1; D unclear. Germline V gene lookup returns CDR1 LGHDT and CDR2 YNNKEL (reference sequence). The germline V and J ends were trimmed by 5 bases and 8 bases, with 19 bases remaining between them. The CDR3 has 15 amino acids. The chain's CDR3 is CASSTHKLMGDEQFF. The DNA of the CDR3 is TGTGCCAGCAGCACACACAAATTAATGGGTGATGAGCAGTTCTTC.

The chain employs TRBV7-8 and TRBJ2-5, with a possible D match to TRBD2 (6 bases). The V end was cut by 0 bases, the J end by 8 bases, with 19 bases between. Germline V gene sequence: CDR1 SGHVS, CDR2 FQNEAQ. This CDR3 is built from 16 residues. The CDR3 DNA is TGTGCCAGCAGCTTAGCGTCGGGAGATGTCCGAGATACCCAGTACTTC. It is translated as CASSLASGDVRDTQYF. The entire variable domain, with the rest obtained from reference TRBV7-8 and TRBJ2-5, is as follows: GAGVSQSPRYKVAKRGQDVALRCDPISGHVSLFWYQQALGQGPEFLTYFQNEAQLDKSGLPSDRFFAERPEGSVSTLKIQRTQQEDSAVYLCASSLASGDVRDTQYFGPGTRLLVL.

This clonotype was recorded at least ten times. This chain links TRBV7-8 with TRBJ2-7; a weak D match, TRBD2 (6 bases). Trimming removed 6 bases from V and 1 base from J, with 10 bases in between. Germline-derived CDR1 and CDR2 are SGHVS and FQNEAQ. This CDR3 has 13 residues. The CDR3 DNA follows: TGTGCCAGCAGTCGGGGGAGTTCCTACGAGCAGTACTTC. The encoded protein is CASSRGSSYEQYF.

As concerns this clonotype: This is likely an artifact of a read error, given a far larger clone one base away. The chain uses TRBV6-4 and TRBJ1-3, with TRBD1 identical over 7 bases. This CDR3 contains 18 residues. Germline V gene sequence: CDR1 MRHNA, CDR2 SNTAGT. The DNA for the CDR3 is TGTGCCAGCAGTCACTCCCCGGGACAGTTCGGCTCTGGAAACACCATATATTTT. As protein: CASSHSPGQFGSGNTIYF.

At least ten counts were recorded for this clonotype. The chain has TRBV6-4 and TRBJ2-3; 7 nucleotides match TRBD1. The ends lost 5 bases at V and 5 bases at J; junction bases unmatched: 16. The CDR3 totals 17 residues. Germline loops: CDR1 MRHNA, CDR2 SNTAGT. The CDR3 is CASSMFREGASLDTQYF. As DNA, the CDR3 is TGTGCCAGCAGTATGTTTAGAGAGGGGGCGTCGTTAGATACGCAGTATTTT.

This clonotype was seen a single time. The V call is TRBV6-5, the J call TRBJ2-1; D uncertain. Germline CDR1 MNHEY, CDR2 SVGAGI. V gave up 7 bases and J gave up 8 bases, with 15 bases separating them. The CDR3 totals 13 residues. CDR3 loop: CASTEPHRDEQFF. The CDR3, as DNA: TGTGCCAGCACCGAACCACATAGAGATGAGCAGTTCTTC.

This clonotype is deemed medium-sized. The chain carries TRBV12-3 or TRBV12-4 and TRBJ1-1; D unclear. The V gene lost 6 bases and the J gene lost 1 base, with 12 bases spanning the gap. CDR3 length: 14 residues. The CDR3 is CASSLGNTNTEAFF. The DNA of the CDR3 is TGTGCCAGCAGCCTTGGGAACACGAACACTGAAGCTTTCTTT.

Remarks on this clonotype: This sequence may be a read error, since a much larger clone differs from it by one base. The chain uses TRBV7-3 and TRBJ2-7; 9 nucleotides line up with TRBD2. This CDR3 is 17 amino acids long. V lost 6 bases and J lost 3; bases outside the gene matches: 15. Germline loops: CDR1 SGHTA, CDR2 FQGTGA. CDR3 nucleotides: TGTGCCAGCAGGCACGGGACTAGCAGGAGTCAGGGCTACGAGCAGTACTTC. This translates into CASRHGTSRSQGYEQYF.

Ten or more counts support this clonotype. The chain links TRBV20-1 to TRBJ2-3; 8 bases agree with TRBD1. The CDR3 consists of 15 residues. V lost 0 bases to trimming and J lost 3 bases; unmatched junction nucleotides: 5. CDR1 and CDR2 (germline): DFQATT, SNEGSKA (reference sequence). CDR3 sequence reads: CSARDGRTGTDTQYF. CDR3 in DNA: TGCAGTGCTAGAGATGGAAGGACAGGGACAGATACGCAGTATTTT.

This clonotype was detected many times. Here the CDR3 reads CASSLGWGDVNTEAFF. DNA of the CDR3: TGTGCCAGCAGCTTGGGGTGGGGGGATGTGAACACTGAAGCTTTCTTT. V and J are TRBV5-4 and TRBJ1-1, with D possibly being TRBD1 (5 bases). The CDR3 loop spans 16 amino acids. Germline assignment: CDR1 SGHNT and CDR2 YYREEE (reference sequence). V was clipped by 0 bases and J by 0 bases, with 12 bases between them.

By its share, this clonotype is medium-sized. The chain employs TRBV5-1 and TRBJ2-1, with 8 nucleotides matching TRBD2. This CDR3 has 13 amino acids. Looked up from germline, CDR1 is SGHRS and CDR2 is YFSETQ. J gave up 9 bases and V 2 bases, and 4 bases lay outside the gene matches. The CDR3 nucleotides read TGCGCCAGCAGCTTCGGGGGGGCCGTTGAGCAGTTCTTC. As protein: CASSFGGAVEQFF. The variable domain in full, with the rest retrieved from reference TRBV5-1 and TRBJ2-1, is KAGVTQTPRYLIKTRGQQVTLSCSPISGHRSVSWYQQTPGQGLQFLFEYFSETQRNKGNFPGRFSGRQFSNSRSEMNVSTLELGDSALYLCASSFGGAVEQFFGPGTRLTVL.

There are many counts of this clonotype. The genes are TRBV3-1 and TRBJ1-1, with D maybe TRBD1 (6 bases). Trimming removed 4 bases from V and 1 base from J, with 19 bases in between. Per germline, CDR1 LGHDT and CDR2 YNNKEL (reference sequence). CDR3 length: 17 residues. CDR3 amino acids: CASSPLRGDTENTEAFF. The CDR3 DNA is TGTGCCAGCAGCCCTTTACGGGGGGACACAGAGAACACTGAAGCTTTCTTT.

The chain couples TRBV6-1 to TRBJ2-1, with D possibly TRBD2 on 6 matching bases. There are 14 residues in the CDR3. Per the germline V gene, CDR1 is MNHNS and CDR2 is SASEGT. Trimming took 8 bases from V and 6 from J, leaving 17 bases between them. The CDR3 DNA is TGTGCCAGCGTCTTGTCGGGAGTGCGCAATGAGCAGTTCTTC. This translates into CASVLSGVRNEQFF.

Note on this clonotype: A far larger clone differs by one base, so this is likely a read error. This chain links TRBV6-9 with TRBJ1-6; D might be TRBD1 (6 bases). The V gene's germline CDR1 is MNHGY and CDR2 SVAAGI. V was trimmed by 1 base and J by 14 bases, leaving 18 bases between them. The CDR3 runs to 15 residues. The chain's CDR3 is CASSYLGGTILSLHF. The DNA of the CDR3 is TGTGCCAGCAGTTATTTAGGGGGGACGATATTGTCCCTCCACTTT.